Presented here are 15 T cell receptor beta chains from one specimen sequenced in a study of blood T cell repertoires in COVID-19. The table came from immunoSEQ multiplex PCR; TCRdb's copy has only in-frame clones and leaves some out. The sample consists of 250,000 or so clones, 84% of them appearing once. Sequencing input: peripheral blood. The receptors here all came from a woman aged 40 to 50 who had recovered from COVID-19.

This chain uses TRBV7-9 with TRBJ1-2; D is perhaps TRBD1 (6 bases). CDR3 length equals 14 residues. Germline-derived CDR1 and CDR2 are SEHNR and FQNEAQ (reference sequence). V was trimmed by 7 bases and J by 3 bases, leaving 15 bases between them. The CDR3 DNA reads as TGTGCCAGCACCCCAGGGGAGTTTTACTATGGCTACACCTTC. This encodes CASTPGEFYYGYTF.

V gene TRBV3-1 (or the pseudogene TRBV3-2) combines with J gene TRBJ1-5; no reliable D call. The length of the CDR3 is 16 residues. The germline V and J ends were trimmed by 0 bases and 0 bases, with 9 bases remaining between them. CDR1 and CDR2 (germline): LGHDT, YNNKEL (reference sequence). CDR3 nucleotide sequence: TGTGCCAGCAGCCAAGATCTGGGCAATAGCAATCAGCCCCAGCATTTT. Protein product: CASSQDLGNSNQPQHF.

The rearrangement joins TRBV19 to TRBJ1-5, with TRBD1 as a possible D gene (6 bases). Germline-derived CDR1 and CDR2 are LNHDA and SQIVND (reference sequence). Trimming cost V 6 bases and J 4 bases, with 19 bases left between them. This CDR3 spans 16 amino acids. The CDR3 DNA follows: TGTGCCAGTAGCCCCCACAAAGGGGGAAGGAATCAGCCCCAGCATTTT. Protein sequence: CASSPHKGGRNQPQHF.

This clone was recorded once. CDR3 region: CASSAGQGAGNTIYF. CDR3 DNA: TGTGCCAGCAGCGCGGGACAGGGGGCTGGAAACACCATATATTTT. The rearrangement links TRBV7-6 to TRBJ1-3; 11 bases fit TRBD1. J lost 2 bases, V lost 5 bases, and 2 bases had no gene match. Germline V lookup: CDR1 SGHVS, CDR2 FNYEAQ. CDR3 length: 15 residues.

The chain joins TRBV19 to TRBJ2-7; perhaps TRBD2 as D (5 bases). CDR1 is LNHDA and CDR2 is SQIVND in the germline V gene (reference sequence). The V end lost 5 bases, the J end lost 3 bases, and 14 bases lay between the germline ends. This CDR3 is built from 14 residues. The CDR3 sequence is CASSGTSPGYEQYF. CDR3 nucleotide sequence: TGTGCCAGTAGTGGTACTAGTCCCGGCTACGAGCAGTACTTC.

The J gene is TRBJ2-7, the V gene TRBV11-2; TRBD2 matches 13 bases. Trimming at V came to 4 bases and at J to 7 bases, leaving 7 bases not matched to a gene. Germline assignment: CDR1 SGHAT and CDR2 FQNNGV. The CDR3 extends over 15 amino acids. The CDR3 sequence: CASSSTSGRSGEQYF. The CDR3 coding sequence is TGTGCCAGCAGCTCGACTAGCGGGAGGAGTGGGGAGCAGTACTTC.

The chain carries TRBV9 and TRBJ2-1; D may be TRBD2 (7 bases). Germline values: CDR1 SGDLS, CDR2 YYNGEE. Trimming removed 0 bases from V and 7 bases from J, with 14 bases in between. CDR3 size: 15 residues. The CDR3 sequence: CASSVGGGARNEQFF. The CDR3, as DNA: TGTGCCAGCAGCGTAGGAGGGGGGGCAAGGAATGAGCAGTTCTTC.

CDR3 protein: CASSPLRTGGYNEQFF. The CDR3 DNA reads TGTGCCAGCAGCCCACTTCGAACGGGGGGATACAATGAGCAGTTCTTC. The chain links TRBV7-9 to TRBJ2-1, with 7 bases fitting TRBD2. The germline V gene encodes CDR1 SEHNR and CDR2 FQNEAQ (reference sequence). The CDR3 is 16 amino acids. The V and J ends lost 5 bases and 4 bases, in that order; junction bases with no gene match: 11.

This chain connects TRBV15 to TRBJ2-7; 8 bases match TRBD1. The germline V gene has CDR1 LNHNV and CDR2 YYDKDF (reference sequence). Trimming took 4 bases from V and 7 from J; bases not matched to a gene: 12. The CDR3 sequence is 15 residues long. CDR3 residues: CATSKDRAETEEQYF. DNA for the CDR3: TGTGCCACCAGCAAGGACAGGGCAGAGACTGAGGAGCAGTACTTC. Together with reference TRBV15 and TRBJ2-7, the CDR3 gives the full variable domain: DAMVIQNPRYQVTQFGKPVTLSCSQTLNHNVMYWYQQKSSQAPKLLFHYYDKDFNNEADTPDNFQSRRPNTSFCFLDIRSPGLGDTAMYLCATSKDRAETEEQYFGPGTRLTVT.

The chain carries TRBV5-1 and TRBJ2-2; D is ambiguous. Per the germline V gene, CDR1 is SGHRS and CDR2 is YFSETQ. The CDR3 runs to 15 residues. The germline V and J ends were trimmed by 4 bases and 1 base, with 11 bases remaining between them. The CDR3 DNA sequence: TGCGCCAGCAGCCAAGCGACGGGGAACACCGGGGAGCTGTTTTTT. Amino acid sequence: CASSQATGNTGELFF. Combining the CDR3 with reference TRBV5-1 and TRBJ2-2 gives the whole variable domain KAGVTQTPRYLIKTRGQQVTLSCSPISGHRSVSWYQQTPGQGLQFLFEYFSETQRNKGNFPGRFSGRQFSNSRSEMNVSTLELGDSALYLCASSQATGNTGELFFGEGSRLTVL.

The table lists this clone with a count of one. CDR3 sequence: CASSLRAGELFF. For the CDR3, the DNA is TGTGCCAGCAGTTTACGCGCCGGGGAGCTGTTTTTT. The gene calls are TRBV12-3 or TRBV12-4 and TRBJ2-2; D gene unclear. Trimming took 2 bases from V and 6 from J, leaving 4 bases between them. The CDR3 contains 12 residues.

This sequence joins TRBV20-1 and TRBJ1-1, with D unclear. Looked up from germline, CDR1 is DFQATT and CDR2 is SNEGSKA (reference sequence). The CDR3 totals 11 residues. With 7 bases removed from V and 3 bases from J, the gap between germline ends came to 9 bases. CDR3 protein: CSVLPYTEAFF. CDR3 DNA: TGCAGTGTTCTACCTTACACTGAAGCTTTCTTT.

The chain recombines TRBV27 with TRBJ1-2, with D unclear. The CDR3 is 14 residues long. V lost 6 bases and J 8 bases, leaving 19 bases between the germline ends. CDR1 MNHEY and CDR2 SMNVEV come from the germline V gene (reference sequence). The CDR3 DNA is TGTGCCAGCAGCCCCGCTAGGAGTTTTGGAGGCTACACCTTC. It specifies CASSPARSFGGYTF.

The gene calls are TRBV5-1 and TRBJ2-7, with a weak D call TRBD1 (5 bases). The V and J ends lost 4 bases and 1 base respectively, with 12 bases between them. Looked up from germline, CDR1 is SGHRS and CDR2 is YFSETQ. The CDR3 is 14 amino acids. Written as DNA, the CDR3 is TGCGCCAGCAGCCCGGGCGACAGATCCTACGAGCAGTACTTC. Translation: CASSPGDRSYEQYF.

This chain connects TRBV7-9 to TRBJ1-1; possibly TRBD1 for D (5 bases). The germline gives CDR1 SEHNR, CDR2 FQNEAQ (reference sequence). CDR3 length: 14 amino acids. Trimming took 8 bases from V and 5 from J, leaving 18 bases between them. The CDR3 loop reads CASGKQDPRTEAFF. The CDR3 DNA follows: TGTGCCAGCGGCAAACAGGATCCGAGGACTGAAGCTTTCTTT.